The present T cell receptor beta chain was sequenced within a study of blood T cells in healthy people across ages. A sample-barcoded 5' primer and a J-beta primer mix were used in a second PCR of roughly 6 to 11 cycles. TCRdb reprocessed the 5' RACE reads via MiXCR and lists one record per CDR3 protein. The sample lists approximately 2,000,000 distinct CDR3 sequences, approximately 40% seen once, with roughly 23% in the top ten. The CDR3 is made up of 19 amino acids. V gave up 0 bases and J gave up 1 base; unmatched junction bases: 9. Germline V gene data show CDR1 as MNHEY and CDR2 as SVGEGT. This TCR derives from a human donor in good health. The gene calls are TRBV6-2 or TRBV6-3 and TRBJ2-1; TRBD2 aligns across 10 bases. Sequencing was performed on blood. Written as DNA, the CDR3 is TGTGCCAGCAGTTACTCAGAAAGTAGCGGGGGGCGTTCCTACAATGAGCAGTTCTTC. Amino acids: CASSYSESSGGRSYNEQFF.